A selection of T cell receptor beta chains follows, all from one sample in a study of OX40 agonist ivuxolimab in advanced cancers. Profiled with immunoSEQ multiplex PCR; TCRdb holds only in-frame clones, not every one. The data contain roughly 34,000 clones, around 84% of them singletons. Sequenced here: CD4+ or CD8+ T cells sorted from blood, sampled in a trial of the OX40 agonist ivuxolimab. These TCRs come from an adult with an advanced solid tumor such as melanoma, head and neck, liver or kidney cancer. CDR3s include the opening cysteine and the closing phenylalanine or tryptophan.

V | CDR3
TRBV19 | CASSMDRRFDQPQHF
TRBV5-6 | CASSLGQSTYEQYF
TRBV5-6 | CASSLLQGGSEGNEQFF
TRBV28 | CASTPHDHYGYTF
TRBV19 | CASSTGLVYPDTQYF
TRBV18 | CASSPPAGDTGELFF
TRBV6-6 | CASSYFSDRGETQYF
TRBV19 | CASSITSGNTIYF
TRBV14 | CASRRGGSSYNEQFF
TRBV7-9 | CASSSPTGGGTGELFF
TRBV28 | CASSPGIRTSFSNQPQHF
TRBV19 | CASSPSRSGGDYEQYF
TRBV27 | CASSLSDSSYEQYF
TRBV5-6 | CASSGGTSGGPIYEQYF
TRBV5-5 | CASSLQPRDTEAFF
TRBV7-9 | CASSSVLAGGLSGGQYF
TRBV19 | CASEVGTGGRNEAFF
TRBV9 | CASSPSGGSGTDTQYF
TRBV28 | CASSFETHNEQFF
TRBV13 | CASSLTGYNSPLHF
TRBV7-6 | CASSLVWGQGGGEETQYF
TRBV7-9 | CASSLGGAIEAFF
TRBV11-2 | CASSPGLEYEQYF
TRBV13 | CASSPSAATNEKLFF
TRBV19 | CASSSDRVGNYGYTF
TRBV4-1 | CASSLGQVPFYEQYF
TRBV13 | CASSIENTGELFF
TRBV19 | CASSIGRGNSYEQYF
TRBV4-1 | CASSQAVGLAQPQHF
TRBV28 | CASNARVFLAGVDEQYF
TRBV27 | CASSFSTGVVYEQYF
TRBV7-3 | CASSFQGAGNTEAFF